This T cell receptor beta chain was identified in a study of cytomegalovirus exposure and HLA in healthy donors. Study in general: An earlier analysis identified 120 million or so unique TCR beta sequences in 150 million to 200 million T cells. Overall study findings and caveats: While the bulk of TCR sequences proved rare, some public TCRs turned up in many donors.

Germline values: CDR1 MGHRA, CDR2 YSYEKL. The CDR3 extends over 15 amino acids. J was trimmed by 4 bases and V by 3 bases; bases with no gene match: 4. PCR primers comprised 60 Vbeta and 13 Jbeta primers. Libraries were prepared by immunoSEQ multiplex PCR; TCRdb keeps only in-frame clonotypes and omits some of them. The table shows approximately 220,000 clones, with 75% to 85% occurring only once. Remarks on this clone: Its antigen is still unknown.

This clonotype was sampled from a girl aged 5-17 years in good health and CMV-seronegative. This chain uses TRBV4-1 with TRBJ2-2; 8 nucleotides match TRBD1. Specimen: PBMCs. The CDR3 reads CASSHGQGSTGELFF. The CDR3 nucleotides are TGCGCCAGCAGCCACGGACAGGGTAGCACCGGGGAGCTGTTTTTT.